This entry describes one T cell receptor beta chain. Just one base apart from a much larger clone, this may be a read error. The data belong to a study of blood T cells in healthy people across ages. A second about 7 to 12 cycle PCR used barcoded and J-beta primers. Each cDNA molecule, via a template-switch adaptor with 12 random nucleotides, was tagged. Sequencing yielded, for each sample, at least 3 million paired-end reads carrying CDR3. TCRdb ran MiXCR on the 5' RACE reads and lists one entry per CDR3 protein. The sample holds approximately 810,000 distinct CDR3 sequences, 35% to 40% seen once. The CDR3 is 14 amino acids. Looked up from germline, CDR1 is SSHAT and CDR2 is FNYEAQ (reference sequence).

This TCR came from a man between 18 and 35 years old in good health. The sample consisted of blood. The chain is built from TRBV7-7 and TRBJ2-5; 7 nucleotides agree with TRBD1. CDR3 region: CASSVGTEEETQYF. The DNA of the CDR3 is TGTGCTAGCAGCGTTGGGACAGAAGAAGAGACCCAGTACTTC. The full variable domain, in which reference TRBV7-7 and TRBJ2-5 provide the parts outside the CDR3, is GAGVSQSPRYKVTKRGQDVTLRCDPISSHATLYWYQQALGQGPEFLTYFNYEAQPDKSGLPSDRFSAERPEGSISTLTIQRTEQRDSAMYRCASSVGTEEETQYFGPGTRLLVL.